Following are 25 T cell receptor beta chains from one sample sequenced in a study of shared clonotypes between healthy human individuals. Produced via immunoSEQ multiplex PCR; TCRdb's table is partial and in-frame only. Of approximately 2.1 million clones in the sample, 93% were seen once. The sample was naive CD4+ T cells from PBMCs. Subset given: CD45RA+ positively selected. All receptors come from a man in his late teens or twenties in good health. Some clones in this sample may be carry-over from other donors' samples.

The chain combines TRBV19 with TRBJ2-7; TRBD1 or TRBD2 may be the D gene (5 bases each). This CDR3 spans 14 amino acids. Germline CDR1 LNHDA, CDR2 SQIVND (reference sequence). V was pared by 3 bases and J by 7 bases, with 16 bases between. The CDR3 region has the DNA TGTGCCAGTAGTATTCCTTACGGGGCCGGAGAGCAGTACTTC. Its translation is CASSIPYGAGEQYF.

This chain links TRBV14 with TRBJ2-7; no reliable D call. The V end was cut by 1 base, the J end by 1 base, with 11 bases between. Germline V lookup: CDR1 SGHDN, CDR2 FVKESK. This CDR3 contains 15 residues. This chain's CDR3 is CASSQGAPSSYEQYF. The CDR3 DNA sequence: TGTGCCAGCAGCCAAGGGGCCCCCTCTTCCTACGAGCAGTACTTC.

This chain uses TRBV5-1 with TRBJ1-1; TRBD1 matches 7 bases. The CDR3 runs 14 residues. Germline CDR1 and CDR2: SGHRS and YFSETQ. With V trimmed by 5 bases and J by 1 base, 5 bases remained unmatched. The CDR3 spells CASRMGQQNTEAFF. As DNA, the CDR3 is TGCGCCAGCAGAATGGGACAGCAGAACACTGAAGCTTTCTTT.

This clone was counted once. This chain joins TRBV27 and TRBJ2-7; no firm D call. CDR3 length: 11 amino acids. Deletions cut 4 bases from V and 3 bases from J, with 4 bases between. Germline CDR1 and CDR2: MNHEY and SMNVEV (reference sequence). CDR3 DNA: TGTGCCAGCAGTTCCTACTACGAGCAGTACTTC. It translates to CASSSYYEQYF.

V gene TRBV7-3 combines with J gene TRBJ2-5; no clear D gene. This CDR3 has 16 amino acids. CDR1 and CDR2 (germline): SGHTA, FQGTGA. V lost 2 bases, J lost 1 base, and 14 bases lay in between. The CDR3 reads CASSLGGGRGQETQYF. The DNA of the CDR3 is TGTGCCAGCAGCTTAGGTGGCGGCCGAGGCCAAGAGACCCAGTACTTC.

As regards this clone: The same CDR3 also results from other DNA sequences found in this sample. The rearrangement links TRBV7-3 to TRBJ2-2; D is undetermined. The germline V gene has CDR1 SGHTA and CDR2 FQGTGA. The V end lost 2 bases, the J end lost 5 bases, and 3 bases lay between the germline ends. CDR3 size: 12 residues. CDR3 nucleotide sequence: TGTGCCAGCAGCTTAGGTACCGGGGAGCTGTTTTTT. Protein product: CASSLGTGELFF.

V gene TRBV7-8 combines with J gene TRBJ2-7; tentatively, D is TRBD1 or TRBD2 (6 bases each). V was pared by 5 bases and J by 6 bases, with 14 bases between. Germline-derived CDR1 and CDR2 are SGHVS and FQNEAQ. This CDR3 region has 13 residues. This CDR3 reads CASSRAPGAEQYF. The CDR3 nucleotides read TGTGCCAGCAGCCGTGCGCCGGGGGCCGAGCAGTACTTC.

This clone was detected once. V gene TRBV29-1 combines with J gene TRBJ1-1, with D perhaps matching TRBD1 (5 bases). CDR1 is SQVTM, CDR2 ANQGSEA, per germline. The CDR3 loop spans 12 amino acids. The V end lost 3 bases, the J end lost 11 bases, and 16 bases lay between the germline ends. This CDR3 reads CSVDSIRDLAFF. The DNA of the CDR3 is TGCAGCGTTGACTCGATACGGGACCTGGCTTTCTTT.

The rearrangement links TRBV6-6 to TRBJ2-1, with 9 bases identical to TRBD2. The CDR3 has 16 residues. Germline V gene data show CDR1 as MNHNY and CDR2 as SVGAGI (reference sequence). After removal of 8 bases from V and 1 base from J, the junction contained 9 bases not matched to a gene. Here the CDR3 reads CASATTSGLSYNEQFF. The CDR3, as DNA: TGTGCCAGCGCAACGACTAGCGGATTGTCCTACAATGAGCAGTTCTTC.

CDR3 in DNA: TGTGCCAGCAGTTGGGGGGGACTCCTCACGAGTGGGGAGCTGTTTTTT. Its protein product is CASSWGGLLTSGELFF. The rearrangement joins TRBV27 to TRBJ2-2; the match to TRBD2 covers 7 bases. CDR1 is MNHEY, CDR2 SMNVEV, per germline (reference sequence). J gave up 8 bases and V 4 bases, and 13 bases lay outside the gene matches. CDR3 length equals 16 residues.

V usage is TRBV4-1 and J usage is TRBJ2-6; D might be TRBD2 (5 bases). With 1 base removed from V and 0 bases from J, the gap between germline ends came to 19 bases. The germline gives CDR1 MGHRA, CDR2 YSYEKL. The CDR3 contains 20 residues. CDR3 sequence reads: CASSQGHWESLFSGANVLTF. In nucleotides, the CDR3 is TGCGCCAGCAGCCAAGGACATTGGGAGTCATTATTCTCTGGGGCCAACGTCCTGACTTTC.

The rearrangement links TRBV5-1 to TRBJ2-6, with D perhaps assigned TRBD1 or TRBD2 (6 bases each). This CDR3 spans 16 amino acids. CDR1 is SGHRS, CDR2 YFSETQ, per germline. Trimming took off 0 bases at V and 3 bases at J, with 10 bases between the two ends. CDR3 protein: CASSLVGGFGANVLTF. CDR3 nucleotide sequence: TGCGCCAGCAGCTTGGTCGGGGGCTTTGGGGCCAACGTCCTGACTTTC. Supplemented by reference TRBV5-1 and TRBJ2-6, the full variable domain reads KAGVTQTPRYLIKTRGQQVTLSCSPISGHRSVSWYQQTPGQGLQFLFEYFSETQRNKGNFPGRFSGRQFSNSRSEMNVSTLELGDSALYLCASSLVGGFGANVLTFGAGSRLTVL.

The count of this clone is one. V usage is TRBV6-6 and J usage is TRBJ1-5; the D gene is possibly TRBD1 (5 bases). V lost 8 bases to trimming and J lost 5 bases, with 16 bases between them. The germline gives CDR1 MNHNY, CDR2 SVGAGI (reference sequence). The CDR3 extends over 14 amino acids. This chain's CDR3 is CASFGTGGHQPQHF. The CDR3 DNA follows: TGTGCCAGCTTCGGGACGGGAGGTCATCAGCCCCAGCATTTT.

This clone occurred a few times. Other nucleotide sequences from this sample produce the same CDR3. The chain joins TRBV2 to TRBJ2-7; tentatively, D is TRBD1 (6 bases). V lost 4 bases to trimming and J lost 5 bases, with 9 bases between them. This CDR3 has 12 amino acids. The V gene's germline CDR1 is SNHLY and CDR2 FYNNEI. CDR3 amino acids: CASSVGGDEQYF. In DNA form, the CDR3 reads TGTGCCAGCAGTGTAGGGGGAGACGAGCAGTACTTC.

V gene TRBV5-1 combines with J gene TRBJ2-3; D possibly corresponds to TRBD1 (6 bases). This CDR3 has 13 amino acids. V was shortened by 4 bases and J by 1 base, with 7 bases between the two germline ends. Germline values: CDR1 SGHRS, CDR2 YFSETQ. CDR3 sequence: CASSRTGTDTQYF. The CDR3 region has the DNA TGCGCCAGCAGCCGGACAGGCACAGATACGCAGTATTTT.

The chain has TRBV28 and TRBJ1-5, with 7 bases that match TRBD1. CDR3 length equals 15 residues. Trimming removed 5 bases from V and 5 bases from J; junction bases left unmatched: 9. Germline CDR1 is MDHEN and CDR2 is SYDVKM. DNA for the CDR3: TGTGCCAGCAGTCCCGCCGACAGGGACGATCAGCCCCAGCATTTT. Protein: CASSPADRDDQPQHF.

The chain is built from TRBV6-1 and TRBJ2-5; TRBD2 matches 11 bases. Per germline, CDR1 MNHNS and CDR2 SASEGT. Trimming at V came to 6 bases and at J to 3 bases, leaving 6 bases not matched to a gene. The CDR3 contains 15 residues. DNA of the CDR3: TGTGCCAGCAGGCAACCGGGACTAGCGGAAGAGACCCAGTACTTC. It is translated as CASRQPGLAEETQYF.

This clone was recorded once. The sample carries other DNA sequences with the same CDR3. The V and J genes are TRBV11-2 and TRBJ2-5, with D perhaps TRBD2 (6 bases). V was cut by 1 base and J by 5 bases, with 8 bases left in between. Germline CDR1 SGHAT, CDR2 FQNNGV. CDR3 length: 13 residues. The CDR3 is CASSLGGEETQYF. DNA of the CDR3: TGTGCCAGCAGCTTAGGCGGGGAGGAGACCCAGTACTTC. The entire variable domain, with the rest obtained from reference TRBV11-2 and TRBJ2-5, is as follows: EAGVAQSPRYKIIEKRQSVAFWCNPISGHATLYWYQQILGQGPKLLIQFQNNGVVDDSQLPKDRFSAERLKGVDSTLKIQPAKLEDSAVYLCASSLGGEETQYFGPGTRLLVL.

The chain combines TRBV4-1 with TRBJ1-5, with D unresolved. Germline loops: CDR1 MGHRA, CDR2 YSYEKL. CDR3 length equals 14 residues. The ends were cut back, 0 bases at V and 4 bases at J, with 7 bases in the middle. CDR3 nucleotide sequence: TGCGCCAGCAGCCAAGAGAAGGGTAATCAGCCCCAGCATTTT. This sequence encodes CASSQEKGNQPQHF.

This clone appeared a single time. The genes are TRBV2 and TRBJ2-2, with 8 bases fitting TRBD2. The germline V gene has CDR1 SNHLY and CDR2 FYNNEI. The CDR3 is 15 residues long. The V segment lost 7 bases and the J segment 1 base; nucleotides outside the gene matches: 5. The CDR3, as DNA: TGTGCCAGCACCCTTAGCGGGATGAACACCGGGGAGCTGTTTTTT. Protein sequence: CASTLSGMNTGELFF.

This chain uses TRBV4-2 with TRBJ1-1; 7 nucleotides agree with TRBD1. This CDR3 comprises 16 residues. V lost 4 bases to trimming and J lost 2 bases; unmatched junction nucleotides: 10. Germline V gives CDR1 LGHNA, CDR2 YNFKEQ. This CDR3 reads CASSPRGDSLNTEAFF. For the CDR3, the DNA is TGTGCCAGCAGCCCCCGAGGGGACAGTTTAAACACTGAAGCTTTCTTT.

The chain is built from TRBV30 and TRBJ2-3; 9 positions match TRBD2. This CDR3 is built from 18 residues. Germline values: CDR1 GTSNPN, CDR2 SVGIG (reference sequence). V trimming: 0 bases; J trimming: 3 bases; junction bases outside the gene matches: 13. The CDR3 region is CAWSVLVRAGGRTDTQYF. In DNA form, the CDR3 reads TGTGCCTGGAGTGTATTGGTCAGAGCGGGAGGTAGGACAGATACGCAGTATTTT.

The rearrangement uses TRBV28 and TRBJ1-5, with 7 bases that match TRBD1. J was trimmed by 0 bases and V by 5 bases; bases with no gene match: 13. Looked up from germline, CDR1 is MDHEN and CDR2 is SYDVKM. The CDR3 has 18 residues. The CDR3 loop reads CASSPGGDRPYSNQPQHF. For the CDR3, the DNA is TGTGCCAGCAGTCCAGGGGGTGACAGGCCGTATAGCAATCAGCCCCAGCATTTT.

The CDR3 coding sequence is TGTGCCAGCAGTCCCGACAGAAGCAATCAGCCCCAGCATTTT. Translation gives CASSPDRSNQPQHF. The chain joins TRBV28 to TRBJ1-5; D possibly corresponds to TRBD1 (5 bases). The CDR3 contains 14 residues. Trimming took 5 bases from V and 1 from J, leaving 9 bases between them. In germline, CDR1 is MDHEN, CDR2 SYDVKM.

This clone has just one count. V gene TRBV29-1 combines with J gene TRBJ2-7; 7 bases are a match to TRBD1. The germline V gene has CDR1 SQVTM and CDR2 ANQGSEA. The CDR3 totals 13 residues. J lost 0 bases, V lost 7 bases, and 6 bases had no gene match. CDR3 bases: TGCAGCGCTGTACGGACAGGCTCCTACGAGCAGTACTTC. Translating gives CSAVRTGSYEQYF.